These T cell receptor beta chains were read from a single sample in a study of T cell clones after liver transplantation. Assay: immunoSEQ multiplex PCR; the TCRdb copy retains only in-frame clones and omits some. Among tens of thousands of clones listed, around 93% were seen once. The sequences come from CD8+ T cells from blood, collected less than 26 months after liver transplant. All receptors come from a human patient who received a liver transplant. The T cells may partly be graft donor cells. Each CDR3 is given without its conserved first and last residue. For some rows the clone size is stated as once, few or many, or as a class when expanded; others skip it.

>TRBV27|few|TRBJ2-5
ASSLIGPQETQY
>TRBV27|once|TRBJ1-1
ASSSSGANTEAF
>TRBV5-1|.|TRBJ1-1
ASSWDLSGNTEAF
>TRBV28|.|TRBJ2-3
ASSSRTSGRYTQY
>TRBV11-3|.|TRBJ2-1
ASSLERSEQF
>TRBV2|.|TRBJ1-1
ASRHFQGETEAF
>TRBV6-5|.|TRBJ2-1
ASRTTGGSYNEQF
>TRBV4-3|.|TRBJ1-3
ASSQDTEGSGNTIY
>TRBV4-1|.|TRBJ1-2
ASSQTGTGGYGYT
>TRBV19|.|TRBJ2-5
ASSIGEGWETQY
>TRBV4-3|.|TRBJ2-1
ASSQDWSGYSYNEQF
>TRBV7-6|.|TRBJ2-7
ASSLETGGYEQY
>TRBV5-1|.|TRBJ2-2
ASSLASSGRMYGELF
>TRBV4-1|.|TRBJ2-1
ASQIPGTGVNEQF
>TRBV4-1|.|TRBJ1-4
ASSQDAGQSNEKLF
>TRBV6-6|.|TRBJ2-5
ASTPGEIDVETQY
>TRBV27|.|TRBJ2-7
ASRRTSGDYEQY
>TRBV4-3|.|TRBJ1-1
ASSQDLGLTEAF
>TRBV27|.|TRBJ2-1
ASSLRFSYNEQF
>TRBV13|.|TRBJ1-2
ASSSEGGANYGYT
>TRBV7-9|.|TRBJ2-1
ASSGRDNSYNEQF
>TRBV2|.|TRBJ2-3
ASIWRPDTQY
>TRBV5-1|.|TRBJ1-1
ASSHRVNTEAF
>TRBV9|once|TRBJ2-7
ASSQTSSVHEQY
>TRBV5-1|.|TRBJ1-1
ASSPDRAMNTEAF
>TRBV9|.|TRBJ2-1
ASSVSGQPGMDEQF
>TRBV27|.|TRBJ1-6
ASSPKRQGNSPLH
>TRBV19|.|TRBJ2-7
ASSIVTGYEQY
>TRBV10-3|few|TRBJ1-2
AINAGTGGPYGYT
>TRBV21-1|.|TRBJ2-1
ASILGLAVNEQF
>TRBV4-2|.|TRBJ2-1
ASSQERGGSSYNEQF
>TRBV6-9|.|TRBJ2-7
ASSGLAESYEQY
>TRBV5-1|.|TRBJ2-1
ASSQARGNEQF
>TRBV6-6|.|TRBJ2-1
ASSPFVRNEQF
>TRBV7-8|.|TRBJ2-1
ASSASGQGRSYNEQF
>TRBV30|.|TRBJ2-7
AWSVPRSSYEQY
>TRBV7-7|once|TRBJ2-1
ASSLSWDSGDEQF
>TRBV21-1|.|TRBJ2-1
ASSKVSRENQYNEQF
>TRBV5-6|.|TRBJ1-1
ASTTVGTGRLMNTEAF
>TRBV5-1|.|TRBJ2-1
ASSLAGVGTGIYNEQF
>TRBV7-6|.|TRBJ2-7
ASSLEEVGGYEQY
>TRBV7-9|.|TRBJ2-7
ASSPTLLTYEQY
>TRBV7-9|.|TRBJ2-1
ASSPGGVSSYNEQF
>TRBV28|.|TRBJ2-1
ASSPPGTSGEVAYNEQF
>TRBV27|once|TRBJ2-5
ASSLSITGVLETQY
>TRBV27|.|TRBJ2-2
ASSPWDRENTGELF
>TRBV29-1|few|TRBJ1-6
SVKSGTNSPLH
>TRBV7-3|.|TRBJ2-1
ASSLGDYNEQF
>TRBV11-3|.|TRBJ2-2
ASSLSVRLAGTGELF
>TRBV19|.|TRBJ2-7
ASSIGRTYEQY
>TRBV19|.|TRBJ2-7
ASSIVGGGYEQY
>TRBV29-1|.|TRBJ2-7
SVGRDGYEQY
>TRBV2|once|TRBJ2-1
ASNTGNEQF
>TRBV6-1|.|TRBJ2-7
ASSGQTGALGILYEQY
>TRBV13|.|TRBJ2-3
ASSASTDTQY